The clone carrying this TCR beta chain appeared many times. At one end, the junction sequence differs from germline, possibly due to a read error. The CDR3 sequence is 13 residues long. Germline-derived CDR1 and CDR2 are SEHNR and FQNEAQ (reference sequence). The data originate from a study of regulatory T cells in long-lasting Graves disease. Across the whole study: Treatment with antithyroid drugs for over 5 years, together with positive TSH receptor antibodies, meant persistent Graves' disease.

Relying on iRepertoire HTBI primers and Arm-PCR of CDR3 regions, the team built TCR beta libraries. TCRdb analysed the multiplex PCR reads with MiXCR anew, one entry per CDR3 protein. The sample includes a few hundred thousand distinct CDR3 sequences, 20% to 25% of them seen just once. Noted time point: persistent/refractory GD, antithyroid drugs over 5 years with positive TRAb. The TCR library used RNA extracted from PBMCs. This receptor was taken from a woman in her thirties or forties with Graves disease. The chain has TRBV7-9 and TRBJ2-7; tentative D call: TRBD1 (5 bases). The sequencing here drew on peripheral blood mononuclear cells (PBMCs), taken when the disease was refractory, from a patient treated with antithyroid drugs. CDR3 sequence reads: CASSPGLGYEQYF. CDR3 sequence (DNA): TGCGCCAGCAGCCCAGGGTTGGGATACGAGCAGTACTTC.